The clone carrying this T cell receptor beta chain has only one observation. The antigen is unknown. Noted treatment: roughly 20 received Ad26.COV2.S at low or high dose, single or two shots; several received placebo; per-sample allocation not given. Sampling took place 63 days after the first vaccine or placebo injection. The vaccine delivered Wuhan-strain SARS-CoV-2 spike through an Ad26 vector. This CDR3 is built from 14 residues. V lost 4 bases to trimming and J lost 0 bases; unmatched junction nucleotides: 3. Looked up from germline, CDR1 is SGHTA and CDR2 is FQGNSA. This entry is derived from a study of Ad26.COV2.S vaccination and SARS-CoV-2 variants. Study-wide background: Once, or twice with 56 days between doses, Ad26.COV2.S was given intramuscularly. Study findings and constraints: A substantial breadth of spike-specific CD8+ and CD4+ T cell responses after vaccination has been reported.

The data were produced by immunoSEQ multiplex PCR, yet TCRdb's version contains in-frame clones alone and is incomplete. The profile covers a few hundred thousand clones, with 80% to 95% appearing a single time and over 1.5% taken by the ten largest. Sequenced here: peripheral blood, sampled in a trial of Ad26.COV2.S vaccine versus placebo. The source of this sequence is a person aged 18-60 years who received the Ad26.COV2.S COVID-19 vaccine or a placebo. The chain has TRBV7-2 and TRBJ2-7; 7 bases are a match to TRBD1. The CDR3 loop is CASSSQGHSYEQYF. The CDR3 nucleotides read TGTGCCAGCAGCTCACAGGGGCACTCCTACGAGCAGTACTTC. Based on the CDR3 plus reference TRBV7-2 and TRBJ2-7, the full variable domain is GAGVSQSPSNKVTEKGKDVELRCDPISGHTALYWYRQSLGQGLEFLIYFQGNSAPDKSGLPSDRFSAERTGGSVSTLTIQRTQQEDSAVYLCASSSQGHSYEQYFGPGTRLTVT.